Presented here are 5 T cell receptor beta chains from one specimen sequenced in a study of OX40 agonist ivuxolimab in advanced cancers. TCRdb's table, derived via immunoSEQ multiplex PCR, lists solely in-frame clones and lacks some. The repertoire holds 70,000 or so clones, with roughly 90% as singletons. Sample: CD4+ or CD8+ T cells sorted from blood, taken in a trial of the OX40 agonist ivuxolimab. The receptors derive from an adult with an advanced solid tumor such as melanoma, head and neck, liver or kidney cancer.

V gene TRBV10-3 combines with J gene TRBJ2-3, with TRBD2 matching 9 bases. Germline loops: CDR1 ENHRY, CDR2 SYGVKD. The CDR3 contains 16 residues. V dropped 5 bases and J dropped 2; count of bases not matched to a gene: 8. The CDR3 region is CAISLIAGEYTDTQYF. The CDR3 DNA follows: TGTGCCATCAGTCTTATAGCGGGGGAGTACACAGATACGCAGTATTTT.

The chain links TRBV10-2 to TRBJ2-7; D gene uncertain. Trimming pared 1 base from V and 1 base from J, leaving 17 bases between. Per the germline V gene, CDR1 is WSHSY and CDR2 is SAAADI. The length of the CDR3 is 17 residues. CDR3 region: CASSEFGGGAPSYEQYF. The CDR3 DNA reads TGCGCCAGCAGTGAGTTCGGCGGTGGCGCGCCGTCCTACGAGCAGTACTTC.

The chain combines TRBV5-6 with TRBJ2-7; 8 bases agree with TRBD1. This CDR3 is built from 17 residues. Germline CDR1 SGHDT, CDR2 YYEEEE. The trim removed 4 bases at V and 6 bases at J, leaving 18 bases unmatched. The CDR3 loop is CASSQPPVGQGAPEQYF. DNA for the CDR3: TGTGCCAGCAGCCAGCCGCCGGTCGGGCAGGGGGCGCCCGAGCAGTACTTC.

The J gene is TRBJ2-7, the V gene TRBV7-8; no clear D. Germline values: CDR1 SGHVS, CDR2 FQNEAQ. The CDR3 is 15 residues long. Trimming left V 3 bases short and J 6 bases short, with 18 bases between. Written as DNA, the CDR3 is TGTGCCAGCAGCTTCTCCGGCCGCGGTTTGCCCGAGCAGTACTTC. Translation: CASSFSGRGLPEQYF.

V gene TRBV6-6 combines with J gene TRBJ2-1, with 9 positions matching TRBD1. J was trimmed by 7 bases and V by 0 bases; bases with no gene match: 4. This CDR3 spans 15 amino acids. Germline CDR1 and CDR2: MNHNY and SVGAGI (reference sequence). The CDR3 DNA reads as TGTGCCAGCAGTTACTCCGGGACAGGGTTGAATGAGCAGTTCTTC. Translation: CASSYSGTGLNEQFF.